The rows below give T cell receptor beta chains drawn from one sample of a study of CD8+CD57+ T cells in acquired aplastic anemia. TCRdb fed the reads into MiXCR, producing one record per CDR3 protein. The data contain about 180,000 distinct CDR3 sequences, less than 65% of them singletons. Sequenced sample: sorted CD4+, CD8+, or CD8+CD57+ T cells (not recorded which) from PBMCs. The origin of the receptors is a human donor with aplastic anemia. Both conserved end residues are part of each CDR3. The D gene is left open where the match is weak. Clone size is not always given. Where it is, it says once, few, many or a class for expanded clones.

abundance: many; j_gene: TRBJ1-2; v_gene: TRBV4-1; d_gene: TRBD1; CDR3nt: TGCGCCAGCAGCCAAGAAAGGCAGACAGGGGTTTTTGGCTACACCTTC; CDR3aa: CASSQERQTGVFGYTF
abundance: few; j_gene: TRBJ1-3; v_gene: TRBV7-8; d_gene: -; CDR3nt: TGTGCCAGCAGCCCTACGAACTCTGGAAACACCATATATTTT; CDR3aa: CASSPTNSGNTIYF
abundance: -; j_gene: TRBJ1-5; v_gene: TRBV20-1; d_gene: -; CDR3nt: TGCAGTGCTAGAGTTCAGCCCCAGCATTTT; CDR3aa: CSARVQPQHF
abundance: -; j_gene: TRBJ1-1; v_gene: TRBV5-1; d_gene: TRBD1; CDR3nt: TGCGCCAGCAGCGGACAGGGGGAGGATACTGAAGCCTTCTTT; CDR3aa: CASSGQGEDTEAFF
abundance: -; j_gene: TRBJ1-2; v_gene: TRBV19; d_gene: -; CDR3nt: TGTGCCAGTAGTATAGTGTCCGGTGGCTACACCTTC; CDR3aa: CASSIVSGGYTF
abundance: -; j_gene: TRBJ2-2; v_gene: TRBV4-1; d_gene: -; CDR3nt: TGCGCCAGCAGCCAACAGAGTACCGGGGAGCTGTTTTTT; CDR3aa: CASSQQSTGELFF
abundance: -; j_gene: TRBJ1-2; v_gene: TRBV29-1; d_gene: TRBD1; CDR3nt: TGCAGCGTTGCGATGAGGGGGCCTGACTATGGCTACACCTTC; CDR3aa: CSVAMRGPDYGYTF
abundance: -; j_gene: TRBJ1-1; v_gene: TRBV29-1; d_gene: -; CDR3nt: TGCAGCTATACCCAAGAGGGGCCTGGCACTGAAGCTTTCTTT; CDR3aa: CSYTQEGPGTEAFF
abundance: -; j_gene: TRBJ2-7; v_gene: TRBV7-2; d_gene: -; CDR3nt: TGTGCCAGCAGCCGGGACACCGGGGGTTTCGAGCAGTACTTC; CDR3aa: CASSRDTGGFEQYF
abundance: few; j_gene: TRBJ2-1; v_gene: TRBV2; d_gene: -; CDR3nt: TGTGCCAGCACTTGGAACAATGAGCAGTTCTTC; CDR3aa: CASTWNNEQFF
abundance: many; j_gene: TRBJ1-5; v_gene: TRBV24-1; d_gene: TRBD1; CDR3nt: TGTGCCACCAGCGAGGACAGGGAGCTTCAGCCCCAGCATTTT; CDR3aa: CATSEDRELQPQHF
abundance: -; j_gene: TRBJ2-1; v_gene: TRBV30; d_gene: TRBD2; CDR3nt: TGCGCCTGGAGTGTTCGGACCAGCGGGGCGAGCTCCTACAATGAGCAGTTCTTC; CDR3aa: CAWSVRTSGASSYNEQFF
abundance: -; j_gene: TRBJ1-1; v_gene: TRBV19; d_gene: -; CDR3nt: TGTGCCAGTAGTATCCCATCCCCTGTGAACACTGAAGCTTTCTTT; CDR3aa: CASSIPSPVNTEAFF
abundance: -; j_gene: TRBJ2-5; v_gene: TRBV11-3; d_gene: -; CDR3nt: TGTGCCAGCAGCTTATTCAGCGGGACAGACCAAGAGACCCAGTACTTC; CDR3aa: CASSLFSGTDQETQYF
abundance: many; j_gene: TRBJ1-2; v_gene: TRBV19; d_gene: -; CDR3nt: TGTGCCAGTGCGATCGGGTATAGGGGCTACACCTTC; CDR3aa: CASAIGYRGYTF
abundance: many; j_gene: TRBJ1-6; v_gene: TRBV15; d_gene: -; CDR3nt: TGTGCCACCAGCGAAGGGTATAATTCACCCCTCCACTTT; CDR3aa: CATSEGYNSPLHF
abundance: -; j_gene: TRBJ2-2; v_gene: TRBV7-9; d_gene: -; CDR3nt: TGTGCCAGCAGCCCCAGAGGAGTTTACCTAACGAACACCGGGGAGCTGTTTTTT; CDR3aa: CASSPRGVYLTNTGELFF
abundance: many; j_gene: TRBJ2-7; v_gene: TRBV5-1; d_gene: -; CDR3nt: TGCGCCAGCAGCTTGGGGCAGGGGTTCAACGAGCAGTACTTC; CDR3aa: CASSLGQGFNEQYF
abundance: -; j_gene: TRBJ2-7; v_gene: TRBV7-2; d_gene: -; CDR3nt: TGTGCCAGCAGCCGGGAGTACATCTACGAGCAGTACTTC; CDR3aa: CASSREYIYEQYF
abundance: -; j_gene: TRBJ2-7; v_gene: TRBV7-2; d_gene: -; CDR3nt: TGTGCCAGCAGCGACAACGCCTACGAGCAGTACTTC; CDR3aa: CASSDNAYEQYF
abundance: -; j_gene: TRBJ2-7; v_gene: TRBV15; d_gene: -; CDR3nt: TGTGCCACCAGCAGAGAGGGGGACACTCGCTCCTACGAGCAGTACTTC; CDR3aa: CATSREGDTRSYEQYF
abundance: -; j_gene: TRBJ2-5; v_gene: TRBV12-5; d_gene: -; CDR3nt: TGTGCTAGTGGCCCGGATTCGAGAGAGACCCAGTACTTC; CDR3aa: CASGPDSRETQYF
abundance: -; j_gene: TRBJ1-2; v_gene: TRBV19; d_gene: TRBD1; CDR3nt: TGTGCCAGTAGTGAGGACAGGGGTGATGGTGACTATGGCTACACCTTC; CDR3aa: CASSEDRGDGDYGYTF
abundance: many; j_gene: TRBJ2-7; v_gene: TRBV5-1; d_gene: -; CDR3nt: TGCGCCAGCAGCTTCGGAGCCCTTGGGCGCGAGCAGTACTTC; CDR3aa: CASSFGALGREQYF
abundance: -; j_gene: TRBJ2-7; v_gene: TRBV9; d_gene: -; CDR3nt: TGTGCCAGCAGCGCAAAGGGAACGAAATACGAGCAGTACTTC; CDR3aa: CASSAKGTKYEQYF
abundance: -; j_gene: TRBJ2-1; v_gene: TRBV29-1; d_gene: -; CDR3nt: TGCAGCGTTGAAAGGGCGGGGGCAGGGGATACGCAGTTCTTC; CDR3aa: CSVERAGAGDTQFF
abundance: -; j_gene: TRBJ2-1; v_gene: TRBV7-2; d_gene: TRBD2; CDR3nt: TGTGCCAGCGATCCCGGGAGGGCCGATGACAATGAGCAGTTCTTC; CDR3aa: CASDPGRADDNEQFF
abundance: -; j_gene: TRBJ2-7; v_gene: TRBV7-2; d_gene: TRBD2; CDR3nt: TGTGCCAGCAGCCCAGAAAGGACTAGCGGGAGCTCCTACGAGCAGTACTTC; CDR3aa: CASSPERTSGSSYEQYF
abundance: -; j_gene: TRBJ2-6; v_gene: TRBV14; d_gene: -; CDR3nt: TGTGCCAGCAGGGACGAGCACTCTGGGGCCAACGTCCTGACTTTC; CDR3aa: CASRDEHSGANVLTF
abundance: few; j_gene: TRBJ2-7; v_gene: TRBV15; d_gene: -; CDR3nt: TGTGCCACCAGCAGAGATCGGCAGGGAAGGGGCGAGCAGTACTTC; CDR3aa: CATSRDRQGRGEQYF
abundance: -; j_gene: TRBJ2-5; v_gene: TRBV7-9; d_gene: -; CDR3nt: TGTGCCAGCAGCTTTGGGACGGGGCAAGAGACCCAGTACTTC; CDR3aa: CASSFGTGQETQYF
abundance: few; j_gene: TRBJ2-7; v_gene: TRBV20-1; d_gene: TRBD1; CDR3nt: TGCAGTGCTAGAGAACCTCGGACAGGGGGCGCGTACGAGCAGTACTTC; CDR3aa: CSAREPRTGGAYEQYF
abundance: once; j_gene: TRBJ2-5; v_gene: TRBV4-1; d_gene: -; CDR3nt: TGCGCCAGCAGCCCTCTACCTGGGGAAGGAGGGCTCGAAGAGACCCAGTACTTC; CDR3aa: CASSPLPGEGGLEETQYF
abundance: once; j_gene: TRBJ2-7; v_gene: TRBV24-1; d_gene: -; CDR3nt: TGTGCCACCGGTGATTCAAAGGACGAGCAGTACTTC; CDR3aa: CATGDSKDEQYF
abundance: once; j_gene: TRBJ1-2; v_gene: TRBV19; d_gene: -; CDR3nt: TGTGCCAGCGGTTCCGGGGACGGATACTATGGCTACACCTTC; CDR3aa: CASGSGDGYYGYTF
abundance: -; j_gene: TRBJ2-7; v_gene: TRBV7-9; d_gene: -; CDR3nt: TGTGCCAGCAGCCAAGTAGACAGCACCTACGAGCAGTACTTC; CDR3aa: CASSQVDSTYEQYF
abundance: -; j_gene: TRBJ2-5; v_gene: TRBV20-1; d_gene: -; CDR3nt: TGCAGTGTCGACGGCAGGTCGGGGGGCCACCAAGAGACCCAGTACTTC; CDR3aa: CSVDGRSGGHQETQYF
abundance: many; j_gene: TRBJ1-3; v_gene: TRBV7-8; d_gene: -; CDR3nt: TGTGCCAGCAGCACCCCCCTGGAGAGGGGAGGAAACACCATATATTTT; CDR3aa: CASSTPLERGGNTIYF
abundance: few; j_gene: TRBJ2-7; v_gene: TRBV5-1; d_gene: -; CDR3nt: TGCGCCAGCAGGGTGGGCTCCGGTGCCTACGAGCAGTACTTC; CDR3aa: CASRVGSGAYEQYF
abundance: -; j_gene: TRBJ2-3; v_gene: TRBV29-1; d_gene: TRBD1; CDR3nt: TGCAGCGTAGTGACAGGGGGAGATACGCAGTATTTT; CDR3aa: CSVVTGGDTQYF
abundance: -; j_gene: TRBJ2-7; v_gene: TRBV5-1; d_gene: TRBD1; CDR3nt: TGCGCCAGCAGCTTGGGGGGACAGGAGAACTACGAGCAGTACTTC; CDR3aa: CASSLGGQENYEQYF
abundance: -; j_gene: TRBJ2-1; v_gene: TRBV27; d_gene: TRBD1; CDR3nt: TGTGCCAGCAGCGGGACAGGGGTCTACAATGAGCAGTTCTTC; CDR3aa: CASSGTGVYNEQFF
abundance: -; j_gene: TRBJ1-1; v_gene: TRBV7-9; d_gene: -; CDR3nt: TGTGCCAGCAGCTCGGGGGTCGAGGGTGAAGCTTTCTTT; CDR3aa: CASSSGVEGEAFF
abundance: -; j_gene: TRBJ2-1; v_gene: TRBV20-1; d_gene: TRBD1; CDR3nt: TGCAGTGCTATCAGACAGGGCTACAATGAGCAGTTCTTC; CDR3aa: CSAIRQGYNEQFF
abundance: once; j_gene: TRBJ1-2; v_gene: TRBV14; d_gene: -; CDR3nt: TGTGCCAGCAGCCATGAAAGGACGGCTTCACCCACCTTC; CDR3aa: CASSHERTASPTF